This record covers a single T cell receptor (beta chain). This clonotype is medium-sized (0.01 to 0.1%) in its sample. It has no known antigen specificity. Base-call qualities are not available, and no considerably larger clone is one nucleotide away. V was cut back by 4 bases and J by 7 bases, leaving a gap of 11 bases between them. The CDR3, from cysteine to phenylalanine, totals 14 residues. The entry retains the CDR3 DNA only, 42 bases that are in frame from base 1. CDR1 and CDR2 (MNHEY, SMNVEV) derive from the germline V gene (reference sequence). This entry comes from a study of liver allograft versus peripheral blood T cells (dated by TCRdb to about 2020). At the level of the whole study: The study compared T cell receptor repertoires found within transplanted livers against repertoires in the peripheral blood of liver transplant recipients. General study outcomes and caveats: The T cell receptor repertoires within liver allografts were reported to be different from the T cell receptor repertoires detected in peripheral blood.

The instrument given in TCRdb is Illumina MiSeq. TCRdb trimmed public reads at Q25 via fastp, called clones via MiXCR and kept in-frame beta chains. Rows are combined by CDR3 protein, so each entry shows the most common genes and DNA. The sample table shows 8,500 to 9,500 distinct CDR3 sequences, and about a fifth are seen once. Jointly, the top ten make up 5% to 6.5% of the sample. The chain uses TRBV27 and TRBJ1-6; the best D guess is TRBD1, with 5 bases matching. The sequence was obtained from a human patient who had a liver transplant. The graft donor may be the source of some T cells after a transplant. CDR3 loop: CASSWDGRNSPLHF. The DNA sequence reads TGTGCCAGCAGTTGGGACGGTCGAAATTCACCCCTCCACTTT.